These 8 T cell receptor beta chains came from one sample sequenced in a study of cytomegalovirus exposure and HLA in healthy donors. The PCR was carried out with 60 Vbeta primers and 13 Jbeta primers. Repertoires were generated with immunoSEQ multiplex PCR, while TCRdb's copy carries only in-frame clones and drops some. Reported are around 75,000 clones; the ten largest clones contain roughly an eighth. Sequencing used PBMCs. Receptors were obtained from a man aged 45-65 years in good health and CMV-seropositive.

The chain carries TRBV5-4 and TRBJ1-1; perhaps TRBD1 as D (6 bases). V gave up 4 bases and J gave up 0 bases, with 13 bases separating them. The CDR3 has 15 residues. Germline V gene lookup returns CDR1 SGHNT and CDR2 YYREEE (reference sequence). The CDR3 DNA follows: TGTGCCAGCAGCACCCCGACAGGATTGAACACTGAAGCTTTCTTT. Translated, it gives CASSTPTGLNTEAFF.

J is TRBJ2-7 and V is TRBV10-3, with 7 bases matching TRBD1. This CDR3 comprises 15 residues. The germline V gene has CDR1 ENHRY and CDR2 SYGVKD. With V trimmed by 4 bases and J by 1 base, 7 bases remained unmatched. CDR3 residues: CAISVGQGESYEQYF. In DNA, the CDR3 is TGTGCCATCAGTGTCGGGCAGGGGGAGTCCTACGAGCAGTACTTC.

CDR3 amino acids: CASSPPGTGELFF. DNA of the CDR3: TGTGCCAGCTCACCTCCCGGGACAGGGGAACTGTTTTTT. V gene TRBV18 combines with J gene TRBJ1-4; 10 bases line up with TRBD1. The CDR3 totals 13 residues. The V and J ends lost 3 bases and 12 bases, in that order; junction bases with no gene match: 4. CDR1 and CDR2 from the germline V gene are KGHSH and LQKENI.

The chain employs TRBV2 and TRBJ2-3; 7 bases map to TRBD2. Losses at the gene ends were 10 bases for V and 3 bases for J; bases not matched to a gene: 10. The CDR3 has 14 amino acids. Germline values: CDR1 SNHLY, CDR2 FYNNEI. The CDR3 nucleotides read TGTGCCACCGGCGACAGCGGGGTAACAGATACGCAGTATTTT. Residues: CATGDSGVTDTQYF.

J is TRBJ2-3 and V is TRBV2, with D possibly matching TRBD2 (5 bases). Germline CDR1 and CDR2: SNHLY and FYNNEI. V lost 0 bases and J lost 4, with 11 bases in between. CDR3 length: 15 residues. The CDR3: CASSEARVGADTQYF. CDR3 coding DNA: TGTGCCAGCAGTGAAGCGCGTGTCGGGGCAGATACGCAGTATTTT.

The CDR3 spells CASSFRDTYEQYF. CDR3 in DNA: TGCGCCAGCAGCTTCCGGGACACCTACGAGCAGTACTTC. The V call is TRBV5-1, the J call TRBJ2-7; tentatively, D is TRBD1 (6 bases). V was pared by 2 bases and J by 2 bases, with 8 bases between. The CDR3 contains 13 residues. The V gene's germline CDR1 is SGHRS and CDR2 YFSETQ.

V is TRBV10-2 and J is TRBJ2-2; TRBD2 aligns across 7 bases. The CDR3 is made up of 14 amino acids. Germline V gene data show CDR1 as WSHSY and CDR2 as SAAADI. V dropped 6 bases and J dropped 7; count of bases not matched to a gene: 8. Written as DNA, the CDR3 is TGCGCCAGCAGGGGGGGGAGCTGGGTCGGGGAGCTGTTTTTT. Residues: CASRGGSWVGELFF.

J is TRBJ1-1 and V is TRBV2; tentatively, D is TRBD1 (5 bases). The germline V gene has CDR1 SNHLY and CDR2 FYNNEI. CDR3 length: 13 amino acids. V was pared by 2 bases and J by 9 bases, with 13 bases between. The CDR3 bases are TGTGCCAGCAGTGAACGCGTTGACAGTCAAGCTTTCTTT. Translation: CASSERVDSQAFF.